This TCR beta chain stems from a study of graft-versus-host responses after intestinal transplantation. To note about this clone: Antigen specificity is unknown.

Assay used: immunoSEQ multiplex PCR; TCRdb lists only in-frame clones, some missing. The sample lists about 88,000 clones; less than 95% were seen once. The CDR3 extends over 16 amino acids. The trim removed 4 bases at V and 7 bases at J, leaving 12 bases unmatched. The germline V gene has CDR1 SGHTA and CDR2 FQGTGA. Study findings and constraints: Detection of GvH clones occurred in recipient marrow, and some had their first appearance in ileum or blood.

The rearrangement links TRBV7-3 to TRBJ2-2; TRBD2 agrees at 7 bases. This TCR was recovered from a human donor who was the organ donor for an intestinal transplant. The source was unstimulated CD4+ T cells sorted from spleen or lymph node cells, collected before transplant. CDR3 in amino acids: CASSSTGTKNGGELFF. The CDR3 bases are TGTGCCAGCAGCTCCACCGGGACTAAAAACGGCGGGGAGCTGTTTTTT.